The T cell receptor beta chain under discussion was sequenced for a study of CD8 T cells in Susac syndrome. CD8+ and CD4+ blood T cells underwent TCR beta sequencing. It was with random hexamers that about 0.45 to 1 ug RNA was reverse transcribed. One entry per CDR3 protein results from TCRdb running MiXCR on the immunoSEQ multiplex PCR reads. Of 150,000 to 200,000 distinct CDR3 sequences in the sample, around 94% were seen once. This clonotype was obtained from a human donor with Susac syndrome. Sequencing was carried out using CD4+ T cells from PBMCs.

The CDR3 DNA reads TGTGCCAGCAGCTACATCCGGGTACGAGAGACCCAGTACTTC. Encoded protein: CASSYIRVRETQYF. The chain combines TRBV6-5 with TRBJ2-5; D is undetermined. Trimming removed 6 bases at V and 4 bases at J, with 15 bases between. Germline assignment: CDR1 MNHEY and CDR2 SVGAGI. This CDR3 comprises 14 residues.